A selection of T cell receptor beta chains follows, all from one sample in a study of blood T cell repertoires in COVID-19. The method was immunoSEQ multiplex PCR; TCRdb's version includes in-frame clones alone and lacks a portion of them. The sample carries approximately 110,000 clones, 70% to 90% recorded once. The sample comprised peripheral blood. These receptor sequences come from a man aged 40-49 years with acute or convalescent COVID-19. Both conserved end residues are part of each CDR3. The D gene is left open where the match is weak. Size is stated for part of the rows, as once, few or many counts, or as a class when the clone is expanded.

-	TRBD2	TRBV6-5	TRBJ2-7	TGTGCCAGCAGGCAAACCGGGACTAGCGCGCGGGAGCAGTACTTC	CASRQTGTSAREQYF
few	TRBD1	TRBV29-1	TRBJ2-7	TGCAGCGTACGACCGGGACAGGGAGAGTACTTC	CSVRPGQGEYF
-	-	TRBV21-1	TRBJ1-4	TGTGCCAGCAGCAAAGAAGAGGGAATAAAACTGTTTTTT	CASSKEEGIKLFF
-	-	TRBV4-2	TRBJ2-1	TGTGCCAGCAGCCAAGGGGTAGCTTACAATGAGCAGTTCTTC	CASSQGVAYNEQFF
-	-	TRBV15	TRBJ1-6	TGTGCCACCAGCCCATCCAGGGGAACGGATTCACCCCTCCACTTT	CATSPSRGTDSPLHF
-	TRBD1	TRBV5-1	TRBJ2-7	TGCGCCAGCAGATGGGACAGCCTGAGCTCCTACGAGCAGTACTTC	CASRWDSLSSYEQYF
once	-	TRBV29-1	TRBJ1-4	TGCAGCGTTGAGCACTGGGAAAAACTGTTTTTT	CSVEHWEKLFF
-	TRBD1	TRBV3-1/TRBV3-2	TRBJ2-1	TGTGCCAGCAGCTTCTACACCGGGACAGCCTACCTAAATGAGCAGTTCTTC	CASSFYTGTAYLNEQFF
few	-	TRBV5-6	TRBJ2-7	TGTGCCAGCAGCTCGGTTCCTTCCTCCGAGCAGTACTTC	CASSSVPSSEQYF
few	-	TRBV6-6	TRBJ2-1	TGTGCCAGCAGTTATCCACAGGACTACCCCTACAATGAGCAGTTCTTC	CASSYPQDYPYNEQFF